The 2 T cell receptor beta chains reported below all come from one sample, sequenced in a study of blood T cell repertoires in COVID-19. Clones were sequenced by immunoSEQ multiplex PCR, and TCRdb holds only the in-frame ones, with some missing. The table has roughly 60,000 clones, roughly 90% seen once; the top ten hold about 9.4%. Sequencing was performed on peripheral blood. The source of these receptors is a human donor with acute or convalescent COVID-19. The donor label of this sample is uncertain.

This clone was counted only a few times. The V gene is TRBV3-1 (or the pseudogene TRBV3-2), the J gene TRBJ1-1; tentative D call: TRBD1 (5 bases). CDR1 is LGHDT, CDR2 YNNKEL, per germline (reference sequence). The CDR3 length is 14 residues. Trimming took off 5 bases at V and 5 bases at J, with 15 bases between the two ends. CDR3 protein: CASSWRGRATEAFF. The CDR3 bases are TGTGCCAGCAGCTGGAGGGGCCGCGCGACTGAAGCTTTCTTT.

The chain uses TRBV25-1 and TRBJ2-5, with 9 positions matching TRBD1. Germline CDR1 reads MGHDK; CDR2 reads SYGVNS. Unmatched junction bases numbered 2, after V lost 1 base and J lost 2 bases. The length of the CDR3 is 15 residues. The CDR3 spells CASSESGQGQETQYF. CDR3 DNA: TGTGCCAGCAGTGAATCAGGACAGGGGCAAGAGACCCAGTACTTC.